One and the same sample provided the 16 T cell receptor beta chains below, sequenced in a study of blood T cell repertoires in COVID-19. Some clones are missing from TCRdb's copy, which holds only in-frame ones; the method was immunoSEQ multiplex PCR. In the table there are a few hundred thousand clones, about 86% of which are singletons. The sample consisted of PBMCs or T cells enriched from blood (not recorded which). Every receptor here comes from a woman aged 40 to 50 with acute COVID-19.

The chain links TRBV7-6 to TRBJ1-2; D is undetermined. Germline loops: CDR1 SGHVS, CDR2 FNYEAQ. The CDR3 spans 13 residues. Trimming removed 1 base from V and 8 bases from J, with 11 bases in between. The CDR3 bases are TGTGCCAGCAGCTTAGGGGCCGAAAAAGGCTACACCTTC. It specifies CASSLGAEKGYTF.

The V call is TRBV6-2 or TRBV6-3, the J call TRBJ2-7, with 8 bases lining up with TRBD1. Germline trimming cut 0 bases from V and 5 bases from J; bases unmatched to any gene: 12. This CDR3 has 17 residues. CDR1 is MNHEY and CDR2 is SVGEGT in the germline V gene. The CDR3 nucleotides read TGTGCCAGCAGTTACTCGACAATGGGACAGGCTGTCCACGAGCAGTACTTC. This gives the protein CASSYSTMGQAVHEQYF.

A single count supports this clone. The chain is built from TRBV6-1 and TRBJ2-2, with D perhaps matching TRBD2 (5 bases). Germline V gene data show CDR1 as MNHNS and CDR2 as SASEGT. V lost 1 base and J lost 8, with 11 bases in between. This CDR3 contains 14 residues. CDR3 residues: CASSEDTRAGELFF. CDR3 nucleotide sequence: TGTGCCAGCAGTGAAGATACTAGGGCGGGGGAGCTGTTTTTT.

The rearrangement links TRBV18 to TRBJ1-4; TRBD1 matches at 12 bases. The germline V gene encodes CDR1 KGHSH and CDR2 LQKENI. This CDR3 comprises 16 residues. Losses at the gene ends were 2 bases for V and 8 bases for J; bases not matched to a gene: 6. CDR3 sequence reads: CASSPGTGGFGEKLFF. CDR3 DNA: TGTGCCAGCTCACCAGGGACAGGGGGCTTCGGGGAAAAACTGTTTTTT.

The chain is built from TRBV11-1 and TRBJ1-2, with D maybe TRBD1 (6 bases). From germline, CDR1 is SGHAT and CDR2 FQDESV (reference sequence). The CDR3 spans 15 residues. The V and J ends lost 0 bases and 2 bases respectively, with 10 bases between them. CDR3 DNA sequence: TGTGCCAGCAGCTTAGCACAGGGAGGGAACTATGGCTACACCTTC. This gives the protein CASSLAQGGNYGYTF.

This clone was seen at least ten times. V and J are TRBV28 and TRBJ1-2; no clear D gene. Trimming stripped 3 bases from V and 6 bases from J, with 14 bases between. The CDR3 has 14 residues. In germline, CDR1 is MDHEN, CDR2 SYDVKM. The CDR3 bases are TGTGCCAGCAGTTTTTTTCCGGTAGAGGATGGCTACACCTTC. Translating gives CASSFFPVEDGYTF.

The genes are TRBV5-6 and TRBJ2-3; TRBD2 matches at 8 bases. The CDR3 totals 16 residues. V was pared by 1 base and J by 2 bases, with 6 bases of the junction left unmatched. The germline V gene encodes CDR1 SGHDT and CDR2 YYEEEE. The CDR3 spells CASSLRTSRHTDTQYF. The CDR3, as DNA: TGTGCCAGCAGCTTGCGGACTAGCCGTCACACAGATACGCAGTATTTT.

The V call is TRBV15, the J call TRBJ1-1, with 9 bases matching TRBD1. The trim removed 0 bases at V and 1 base at J, leaving 9 bases unmatched. This CDR3 has 18 residues. Looked up from germline, CDR1 is LNHNV and CDR2 is YYDKDF (reference sequence). The CDR3 DNA follows: TGTGCCACCAGCAGAGATTACGGGACAGGGAGAGGGAACACTGAAGCTTTCTTT. This gives the protein CATSRDYGTGRGNTEAFF.

This chain links TRBV5-6 with TRBJ1-5; D may be TRBD1 (5 bases). This CDR3 is 16 amino acids long. Germline CDR1 reads SGHDT; CDR2 reads YYEEEE. V was trimmed by 2 bases and J by 6 bases, leaving 18 bases between them. CDR3 nucleotides: TGTGCCAGCAGCTTATGGCAGGGAGGTGTGGTTCAGCCCCAGCATTTT. Amino acids: CASSLWQGGVVQPQHF.

This clone was picked up one time. The rearrangement links TRBV6-6 to TRBJ2-7; weak D call: TRBD1 (5 bases). Germline CDR1 reads MNHNY; CDR2 reads SVGAGI (reference sequence). The CDR3 runs 14 residues. V was trimmed by 2 bases and J by 6 bases, leaving 14 bases between them. The CDR3: CASSYAETGTEQYF. In DNA form, the CDR3 reads TGTGCCAGCAGTTACGCCGAAACAGGCACCGAGCAGTACTTC.

This clone was seen a handful of times. The chain links TRBV10-3 to TRBJ1-2; TRBD1 matches 8 bases. Germline V gene lookup returns CDR1 ENHRY and CDR2 SYGVKD. V trimming: 2 bases; J trimming: 5 bases; junction bases outside the gene matches: 7. CDR3 size: 15 residues. The CDR3 protein is CAISEQGQGRYGYTF. DNA of the CDR3: TGTGCCATCAGTGAGCAAGGACAGGGACGATATGGCTACACCTTC.

The genes are TRBV5-4 and TRBJ2-1; 7 nucleotides agree with TRBD2. The V gene end was trimmed by 3 bases and the J gene end by 9 bases; junction bases not matched to a gene: 3. The CDR3 is made up of 12 amino acids. Germline V gene data show CDR1 as SGHNT and CDR2 as YYREEE (reference sequence). CDR3 loop: CASSSRETEQFF. CDR3 in DNA: TGTGCCAGCAGCTCGCGGGAGACTGAGCAGTTCTTC.

V gene TRBV28 combines with J gene TRBJ2-2; maybe TRBD1 (6 bases). The CDR3 loop spans 14 amino acids. CDR1 and CDR2 from the germline V gene are MDHEN and SYDVKM. Trimming took 6 bases from V and 2 from J, leaving 10 bases between them. The CDR3 loop is CASSPGQNTGELFF. In DNA form, the CDR3 reads TGTGCCAGCAGCCCGGGACAAAACACCGGGGAGCTGTTTTTT. Full variable domain (remainder filled in from reference TRBV28 and TRBJ2-2): DVKVTQSSRYLVKRTGEKVFLECVQDMDHENMFWYRQDPGLGLRLIYFSYDVKMKEKGDIPEGYSVSREKKERFSLILESASTNQTSMYLCASSPGQNTGELFFGEGSRLTVL.

This rearrangement joins TRBV20-1 to TRBJ1-2; unclear D gene. This CDR3 has 11 amino acids. Germline V gene data show CDR1 as DFQATT and CDR2 as SNEGSKA (reference sequence). V was trimmed by 1 base and J by 14 bases, leaving 14 bases between them. CDR3 bases: TGCAGTGCTAGAGGAGGAGCCTTATGGACCTTC. Translating gives CSARGGALWTF.

This clone occurred a few times. The chain links TRBV19 to TRBJ2-6; tentative D call: TRBD1 (6 bases). The CDR3 extends over 15 amino acids. V lost 7 bases and J 1 base, leaving 11 bases between the germline ends. CDR1 is LNHDA, CDR2 SQIVND, per germline (reference sequence). The CDR3 loop reads CASTRGKSGANVLTF. For the CDR3, the DNA is TGTGCCAGTACGAGGGGGAAATCTGGGGCCAACGTCCTGACTTTC.

This chain links TRBV7-3 with TRBJ1-2; the match to TRBD1 covers 7 bases. V lost 5 bases and J lost 4; bases outside the gene matches: 4. The CDR3 contains 13 residues. Germline V gene lookup returns CDR1 SGHTA and CDR2 FQGTGA. In DNA, the CDR3 is TGTGCCAGCAGCGAGGGGGCCTTCTATGGCTACACCTTC. Translating it yields CASSEGAFYGYTF.